A single sample gave rise to the 22 T cell receptor beta chains below, sequenced in a study of T cells in Graves' hyperthyroidism and ophthalmopathy (dated by TCRdb to about 2019). Library method: multiplex PCR. Sequencing instrument: Illumina HiSeq 2000. TCR beta CDR3 regions were amplified from RNA transcripts. The TCR CDR3 was subjected to a first round of RT-PCR using the HTBI primer set and the Qiagen OneStep RT-PCR kit. Starting from the raw public reads, TCRdb applied fastp trimming at Q25, assembled clones with MiXCR and retained in-frame beta chains. Entries that share a CDR3 protein sequence are merged under the most common genes and DNA. The sample contains about 710,000 distinct CDR3 sequences, about a sixth of them found a single time. The ten top clones hold around 7.7% of the sample. Input material: blood. The receptors were sampled from a man between 18 and 29 years old with Graves' hyperthyroidism.

This clonotype has a count of ten or more. In DNA, the CDR3 is TGTGCCAGCCAGAGGCGGCTGAGCTCCTACGAGCAGTACTTC. This sequence encodes CASQRRLSSYEQYF. This chain joins TRBV7-8 and TRBJ2-7; D gene uncertain. The CDR3 consists of 14 residues. Germline CDR1 SGHVS, CDR2 FQNEAQ. Between the trimmed V and J ends, which lost 8 bases and 0 bases, there was a span of 14 bases.

This clonotype was found a few times. The V call is TRBV27, the J call TRBJ1-5; D may be TRBD1 (6 bases). The germline V and J ends were trimmed by 5 bases and 2 bases, with 13 bases remaining between them. The germline V gene has CDR1 MNHEY and CDR2 SMNVEV (reference sequence). This CDR3 comprises 15 residues. The CDR3 nucleotides are TGTGCCAGCAGTCCCGCAGGGGCAGGCAATCAGCCCCAGCATTTT. This codes for CASSPAGAGNQPQHF.

This clonotype was counted between two and nine times. One junction end disagrees with the germline gene, perhaps due to a read error. This chain joins TRBV7-9 and TRBJ1-5; D unclear. The germline V gene has CDR1 SEHNR and CDR2 FQNEAQ (reference sequence). This CDR3 has 16 residues. The CDR3 sequence: CASRWKSRVNGQPRHF. Here the CDR3 DNA reads TGCGCCAGCCGGTGGAAATCGAGGGTTAATGGTCAGCCCCGGCATTTT.

In this sample, this clonotype turned up a few times. J is TRBJ2-2 and V is TRBV30, with 7 nucleotides matching TRBD2. The germline CDR1 and CDR2 sequences are GTSNPN and SVGIG (reference sequence). J lost 3 bases, V lost 1 base, and 8 bases had no gene match. This CDR3 spans 16 amino acids. The CDR3 coding sequence is TGTGCCTGGAGTGAGGGAGGGCGGTATCACACCGGGGAGCTGTTTTTT. Amino acid sequence: CAWSEGGRYHTGELFF.

V is TRBV20-1 and J is TRBJ2-3, with 10 bases that match TRBD2. Per germline, CDR1 DFQATT and CDR2 SNEGSKA (reference sequence). The CDR3 runs 15 residues. Trimming at V came to 1 base and at J to 1 base, leaving 2 bases not matched to a gene. The CDR3 DNA sequence: TGCAGTGCTAGAGCCCTAGCGGGAGGCACAGATACGCAGTATTTT. Encoded protein: CSARALAGGTDTQYF.

This clonotype appeared a few times. The chain links TRBV29-1 to TRBJ2-1; TRBD2 might be the D (7 bases). The germline CDR1 and CDR2 sequences are SQVTM and ANQGSEA. The CDR3 has 17 amino acids. V was clipped by 1 base and J by 0 bases, with 16 bases between them. The CDR3 DNA sequence: TGCAGCGTTGAAGGGGCCTGGGGGGGGCTCTCCTACAATGAGCAGTTCTTC. Translated, it gives CSVEGAWGGLSYNEQFF.

This clonotype was seen repeatedly, ten times or more. This chain links TRBV28 with TRBJ2-7; no reliable D call. V was trimmed by 3 bases and J by 2 bases, leaving 11 bases between them. Germline-derived CDR1 and CDR2 are MDHEN and SYDVKM. The CDR3 consists of 14 residues. CDR3 nucleotide sequence: TGTGCCAGCAGTTTTCTTGGGGAAACCTACGAGCAGTACTTC. Encoded protein: CASSFLGETYEQYF.

The sample holds many counts of this clonotype. The chain uses TRBV28 and TRBJ2-7, with 7 bases that match TRBD2. The V segment lost 6 bases and the J segment 4 bases; nucleotides outside the gene matches: 15. Germline CDR1 and CDR2: MDHEN and SYDVKM. The CDR3 sequence is 16 residues long. CDR3 DNA sequence: TGTGCCAGCAGGCTAGCCGGTGGGGCGGGAGTATACGAGCAGTACTTC. Translated, it gives CASRLAGGAGVYEQYF.

This clonotype was seen a handful of times. The chain combines TRBV7-9 with TRBJ2-7; 9 nucleotides match TRBD1. CDR1 and CDR2 from the germline V gene are SEHNR and FQNEAQ (reference sequence). The CDR3 runs to 15 residues. The ends lost 4 bases at V and 4 bases at J; junction bases unmatched: 8. In DNA form, the CDR3 reads TGTGCCAGCAGCTCCCAGACAGGGGGGGGTTACGAGCAGTACTTC. Protein sequence: CASSSQTGGGYEQYF. Full variable domain (missing parts from reference TRBV7-9 and TRBJ2-7): DTGVSQNPRHKITKRGQNVTFRCDPISEHNRLYWYRQTLGQGPEFLTYFQNEAQLEKSRLLSDRFSAERPKGSFSTLEIQRTEQGDSAMYLCASSSQTGGGYEQYFGPGTRLTVT.

This clonotype was counted many times. The gene calls are TRBV28 and TRBJ2-3; 11 bases are a match to TRBD2. The CDR3 runs 16 residues. The germline V gene encodes CDR1 MDHEN and CDR2 SYDVKM. V gave up 4 bases and J gave up 7 bases; unmatched junction bases: 10. CDR3 amino acids: CASSSRLAGLSYTQYF. The CDR3 DNA follows: TGTGCCAGCAGTTCGCGACTAGCGGGACTTTCTTATACGCAGTATTTT.

This clonotype was seen at least ten times. The chain combines TRBV27 with TRBJ2-3; 8 bases map to TRBD1. Germline CDR1 is MNHEY and CDR2 is SMNVEV (reference sequence). CDR3 length equals 15 residues. V shed 2 bases, J shed 4 bases, and the junction held 5 bases outside the gene matches. The CDR3 is CASSLVQGAADTQYF. The CDR3 bases are TGTGCCAGCAGTTTAGTGCAGGGGGCGGCAGATACGCAGTATTTT.

There are many counts of this clonotype. The chain uses TRBV28 and TRBJ2-5, with 7 bases lining up with TRBD1. Per germline, CDR1 MDHEN and CDR2 SYDVKM. V lost 9 bases, J lost 9 bases, and 19 bases stayed unmatched. CDR3 size: 15 residues. Here the CDR3 DNA reads TGTGCCAGTTTACAAGGGGGCACAGGTCGGTTGTCCCAGTACTTC. Its protein is CASLQGGTGRLSQYF.

This clonotype was counted between two and nine times. This chain links TRBV4-1 with TRBJ1-1; unclear D gene. Trimming took 0 bases from V and 0 from J, leaving 11 bases between them. This CDR3 spans 16 amino acids. CDR1 and CDR2 from the germline V gene are MGHRA and YSYEKL. The CDR3 DNA reads TGCGCCAGCAGCCAAGAGGAGCGGAGGATGAACACTGAAGCTTTCTTT. Its translation is CASSQEERRMNTEAFF.

The CDR3 region is CASSPSGGAFF. Here the CDR3 DNA reads TGTGCCAGCAGCCCCTCGGGCGGGGCTTTCTTT. The chain uses TRBV6-1 and TRBJ1-1; no firm D call. The CDR3 totals 11 residues. V was shortened by 6 bases and J by 11 bases, with 13 bases between the two germline ends. Germline lookup yields CDR1 MNHNS and CDR2 SASEGT.

The sample holds many counts of this clonotype. This chain uses TRBV7-2 with TRBJ2-3; no clear D gene. CDR3 length: 13 residues. The V end was cut by 2 bases, the J end by 4 bases, with 7 bases between. The V gene's germline CDR1 is SGHTA and CDR2 FQGNSA. For the CDR3, the DNA is TGTGCCAGCAGCTTATATGAAGCAGATACGCAGTATTTT. It yields the protein CASSLYEADTQYF.

In this sample, this clonotype turned up a few times. The CDR3 bases are TGTGCCAGCAGCTTAATCGGGGGCTCCTATAATTCACCCCTCCACTTT. Residues: CASSLIGGSYNSPLHF. This rearrangement joins TRBV11-2 to TRBJ1-6, with D possibly being TRBD1 (5 bases). The V gene lost 2 bases and the J gene lost 0 bases, with 8 bases spanning the gap. The V gene's germline CDR1 is SGHAT and CDR2 FQNNGV. This CDR3 contains 16 residues.

This clonotype was picked up many times. The V gene is TRBV2, the J gene TRBJ2-5, with D possibly being TRBD2 (6 bases). Germline V gene sequence: CDR1 SNHLY, CDR2 FYNNEI. Trimming stripped 6 bases from V and 3 bases from J, with 14 bases between. The CDR3 length is 14 residues. DNA for the CDR3: TGTGCCAGCAGCGAGGGGAGGCAGGAAGAGACCCAGTACTTC. It is translated as CASSEGRQEETQYF.

This clonotype was picked up a small number of times. The V call is TRBV12-3 or TRBV12-4, the J call TRBJ2-3; 9 bases agree with TRBD2. This CDR3 region has 18 residues. V gave up 4 bases and J gave up 4 bases; unmatched junction bases: 15. In nucleotides, the CDR3 is TGTGCCAGCAGTTCCCTAGCGGGACCCACTCGCGGCGCAGATACGCAGTATTTT. Amino acids: CASSSLAGPTRGADTQYF.

This sequence joins TRBV5-1 and TRBJ2-3; TRBD1 matches 7 bases. Germline V gene data show CDR1 as SGHRS and CDR2 as YFSETQ. V lost 2 bases, J lost 0 bases, and 12 bases stayed unmatched. This CDR3 comprises 18 residues. This chain's CDR3 is CASSLTPSRDRSTDTQYF. CDR3 DNA sequence: TGCGCCAGCAGCTTAACACCTTCCCGGGACAGAAGCACAGATACGCAGTATTTT.

The table lists this clonotype with many counts. This chain links TRBV12-3 or TRBV12-4 with TRBJ2-3; 7 positions agree with TRBD2. Trimming took 6 bases from V and 0 from J; bases not matched to a gene: 6. The CDR3 consists of 15 residues. DNA for the CDR3: TGTGCCAGCAGCCAGGCGGGGGTTAGCACAGATACGCAGTATTTT. It codes for CASSQAGVSTDTQYF.

This clonotype was seen at least ten times. The CDR3 sequence is CASSSAGGPPQETQYF. CDR3 nucleotide sequence: TGTGCCAGCAGTAGCGCCGGGGGCCCCCCCCAAGAGACCCAGTACTTC. The chain carries TRBV28 and TRBJ2-5; D tentatively reads TRBD1 or TRBD2 (6 bases each). Germline CDR1 reads MDHEN; CDR2 reads SYDVKM. V gave up 5 bases and J gave up 1 base, with 17 bases separating them. This CDR3 region has 16 residues.

The V and J genes are TRBV7-2 and TRBJ1-6; 8 bases fit TRBD1. Germline assignment: CDR1 SGHTA and CDR2 FQGNSA. This CDR3 is 19 amino acids long. V shed 10 bases and J 12 bases; nucleotides not matched to a gene: 29. The DNA of the CDR3 is TGTGCCACGACCGGACAGGGAACAAGCTCCGGGTTCGGTACGGGACCCCTCCACTTT. Its translation: CATTGQGTSSGFGTGPLHF.